One and the same sample provided the 8 T cell receptor beta chains below, sequenced in a study of CD8 T cells in ankylosing spondylitis. Regarding the study as a whole: Among TCR beta sequences, a motif of under ten highly homologous variants appeared characteristic of ankylosing spondylitis blood.

What these receptors recognize is not known. TCRdb recomputed calls from the 5' RACE reads with MiXCR, one row per CDR3 protein. The data contain 700,000 or so distinct CDR3 sequences, 15% to 20% of them singletons. Sequenced: blood, either unsorted or a sorted T cell fraction (not recorded which). The receptors originated from a male donor with ankylosing spondylitis.

This clonotype was counted a few times. The chain recombines TRBV12-3 or TRBV12-4 with TRBJ1-1; D may be TRBD1 (5 bases). The CDR3 totals 12 residues. Trimming shortened V by 5 bases and J by 4 bases, and 8 bases separated the two germline ends. Here the CDR3 reads CASSTGATEAFF. Here the CDR3 DNA reads TGTGCCAGCAGTACAGGAGCCACTGAAGCTTTCTTT.

There are a few counts of this clonotype. This chain joins TRBV15 and TRBJ2-2; D tentatively fits TRBD1 or TRBD2 (6 bases each). The CDR3 is 14 residues long. Deletions cut 6 bases from V and 6 bases from J, with 14 bases between. Per germline, CDR1 LNHNV and CDR2 YYDKDF (reference sequence). The CDR3 here is CATRDRWGAGELFF. CDR3 nucleotides: TGTGCCACCAGGGACAGATGGGGGGCCGGGGAGCTGTTTTTT.

The genes are TRBV7-9 and TRBJ2-7, with D hard to call. The germline CDR1 and CDR2 sequences are SEHNR and FQNEAQ (reference sequence). Trimming pared 6 bases from V and 5 bases from J, leaving 14 bases between. The CDR3 extends over 13 amino acids. The CDR3 sequence is CASSKLLGDEQYF. DNA of the CDR3: TGTGCCAGCAGTAAGCTATTGGGTGACGAGCAGTACTTC.

The table lists this clonotype with many counts. This chain uses TRBV12-3 or TRBV12-4 with TRBJ2-4; 8 bases match TRBD2. The CDR3 totals 14 residues. V was pared by 5 bases and J by 8 bases, with 8 bases of the junction left unmatched. CDR3 sequence (DNA): TGTGCCAGCAGTGCCGGGGGGGGGTCGGACATTCAGTACTTC. It encodes CASSAGGGSDIQYF.

This clonotype was counted only a few times. The chain links TRBV29-1 to TRBJ1-2, with 10 bases aligning to TRBD1. CDR3 length: 14 residues. Germline loops: CDR1 SQVTM, CDR2 ANQGSEA. J gave up 4 bases and V 7 bases, and 9 bases lay outside the gene matches. CDR3 coding DNA: TGCAGCGCTCTTGGGGACAGGGGCGGCTATGGCTACACCTTC. It yields the protein CSALGDRGGYGYTF.

This clonotype turned up a few times. The chain links TRBV13 to TRBJ2-1; 13 bases are shared with TRBD2. The V gene end was trimmed by 5 bases and the J gene end by 4 bases; junction bases not matched to a gene: 8. Looked up from germline, CDR1 is PRHDT and CDR2 is FYEKMQ (reference sequence). This CDR3 is 17 amino acids long. CDR3 in DNA: TGTGCCAGCAGCCCAAAAGTGGGACTAGCGGGATACAATGAGCAGTTCTTC. The encoded protein is CASSPKVGLAGYNEQFF.

In this sample, this clonotype turned up many times. This chain connects TRBV3-1 to TRBJ1-5; D unclear. This CDR3 is built from 14 residues. Between the trimmed V and J ends, which lost 0 bases and 4 bases, there was a span of 7 bases. The germline gives CDR1 LGHDT, CDR2 YNNKEL (reference sequence). CDR3 residues: CASSQDLGNQPQHF. The DNA for the CDR3 is TGTGCCAGCAGCCAAGATTTAGGGAATCAGCCCCAGCATTTT.

This clonotype was picked up a small number of times. The gene calls are TRBV4-1 and TRBJ2-3, with D possibly called TRBD1 or TRBD2 (5 bases each). The ends were cut back, 0 bases at V and 6 bases at J, with 19 bases in the middle. Germline CDR1 reads MGHRA; CDR2 reads YSYEKL. This CDR3 has 17 amino acids. CDR3 bases: TGCGCCAGCAGCCAAGAAGTAAGGGCGACGGGGCCCGATACGCAGTATTTT. This codes for CASSQEVRATGPDTQYF.